This TCR beta chain was sequenced in a study of cytomegalovirus exposure and HLA in healthy donors. Study-level information: Sequencing of roughly 180 million T cells in an earlier analysis found around 110 million unique TCR beta sequences.

PCR employed 60 Vbeta and 13 Jbeta primers. Generated by immunoSEQ multiplex PCR, the TCRdb table keeps only in-frame clones and is missing some. The table records about 99,000 clones, 10% of them present only once. This clone was counted between two and nine times. Healthy individuals who donated bone marrow served as the donors. There are 16 residues in the CDR3. Germline-derived CDR1 and CDR2 are KGHSH and LQKENI. Trimming shortened V by 3 bases and J by 2 bases, and 16 bases separated the two germline ends. This chain connects TRBV18 to TRBJ2-5, with D possibly TRBD2 on 5 matching bases. The sample consisted of PBMCs. The source is a man aged 40-49 years in good health and CMV-seropositive. The CDR3 DNA reads as TGTGCCAGCTCACCTGGGTATGGAGGCCTACAAGAGACCCAGTACTTC. Translated, it gives CASSPGYGGLQETQYF.